This TCR beta chain was obtained from a study of cytomegalovirus exposure and HLA in healthy donors. Study conclusions and caveats: The TCR clusters that emerged in the first cohort tended, a later analysis found, to co-occur in the 110 or so validation repertoires.

This clone was found once. Its antigen is unknown. Germline values: CDR1 SNHLY, CDR2 FYNNEI. This CDR3 comprises 16 residues. The ends lost 5 bases at V and 3 bases at J; junction bases unmatched: 7. Profiled with immunoSEQ multiplex PCR; TCRdb holds only in-frame clones, not every one. Of approximately 160,000 clones listed, more than 80% are singletons. The sample taken for sequencing was PBMCs. The source is a woman aged 18-29 years in good health and CMV-seropositive. The rearrangement joins TRBV2 to TRBJ1-6, with 7 bases lining up with TRBD1. The CDR3 reads CASSYAPGGYNSPLHF. Here the CDR3 DNA reads TGTGCCAGCAGTTATGCCCCAGGGGGCTATAATTCACCCCTCCACTTT.